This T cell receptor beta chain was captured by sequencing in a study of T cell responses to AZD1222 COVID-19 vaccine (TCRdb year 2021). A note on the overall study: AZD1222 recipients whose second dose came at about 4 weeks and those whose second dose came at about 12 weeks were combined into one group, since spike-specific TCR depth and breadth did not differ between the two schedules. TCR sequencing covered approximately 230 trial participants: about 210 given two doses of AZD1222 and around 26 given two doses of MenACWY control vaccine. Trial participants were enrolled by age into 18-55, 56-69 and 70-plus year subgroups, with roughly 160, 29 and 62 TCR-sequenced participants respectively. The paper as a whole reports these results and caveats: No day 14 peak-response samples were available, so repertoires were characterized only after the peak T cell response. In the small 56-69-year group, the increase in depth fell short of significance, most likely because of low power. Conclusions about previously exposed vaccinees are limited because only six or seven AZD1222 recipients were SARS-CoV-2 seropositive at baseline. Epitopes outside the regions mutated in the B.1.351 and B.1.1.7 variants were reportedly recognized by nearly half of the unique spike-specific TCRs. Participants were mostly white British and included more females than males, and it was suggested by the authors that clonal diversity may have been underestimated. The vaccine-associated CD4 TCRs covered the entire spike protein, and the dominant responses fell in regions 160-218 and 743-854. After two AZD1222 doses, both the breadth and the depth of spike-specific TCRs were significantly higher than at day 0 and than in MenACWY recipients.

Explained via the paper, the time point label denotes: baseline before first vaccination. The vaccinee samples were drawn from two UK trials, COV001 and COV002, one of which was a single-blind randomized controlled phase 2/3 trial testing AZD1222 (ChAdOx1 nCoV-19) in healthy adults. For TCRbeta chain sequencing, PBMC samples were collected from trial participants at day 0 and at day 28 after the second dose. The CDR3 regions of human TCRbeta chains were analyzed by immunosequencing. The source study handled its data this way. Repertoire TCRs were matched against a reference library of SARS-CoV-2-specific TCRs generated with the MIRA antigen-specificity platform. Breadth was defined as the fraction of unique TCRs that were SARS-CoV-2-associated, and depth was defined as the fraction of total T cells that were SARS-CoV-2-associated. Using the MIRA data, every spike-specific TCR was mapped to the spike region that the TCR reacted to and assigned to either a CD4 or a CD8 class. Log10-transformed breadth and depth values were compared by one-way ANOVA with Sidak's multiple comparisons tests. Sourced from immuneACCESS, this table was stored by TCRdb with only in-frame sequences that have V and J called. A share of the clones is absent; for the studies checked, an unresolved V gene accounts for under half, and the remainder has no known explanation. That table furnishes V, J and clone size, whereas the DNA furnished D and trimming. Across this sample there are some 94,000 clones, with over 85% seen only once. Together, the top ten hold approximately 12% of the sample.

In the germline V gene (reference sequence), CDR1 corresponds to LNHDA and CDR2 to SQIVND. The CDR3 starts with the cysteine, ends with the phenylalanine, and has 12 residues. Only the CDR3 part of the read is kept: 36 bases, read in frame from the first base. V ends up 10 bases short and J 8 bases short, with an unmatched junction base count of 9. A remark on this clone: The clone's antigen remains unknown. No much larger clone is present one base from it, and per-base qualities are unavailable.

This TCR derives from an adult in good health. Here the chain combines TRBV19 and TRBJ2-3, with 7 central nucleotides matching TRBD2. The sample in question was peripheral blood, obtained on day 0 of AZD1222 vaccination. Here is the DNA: TGTGCCACCTCCCCGGGGGGAATTACGCAGTATTTT. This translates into CATSPGGITQYF.